The rows below give T cell receptor beta chains drawn from one sample of a study of esophageal squamous cell carcinoma under preoperative chemotherapy. TCRdb re-derived calls from the PCR reads in MiXCR, one entry per CDR3 protein. Seen here are roughly 32,000 distinct CDR3 sequences, 40% to 60% observed once, and the top ten hold more than 10%. Collection of the sample occurred from a patient given preoperative chemotherapy. The receptors come from a human donor with esophageal squamous cell carcinoma. The donor label of this sample is uncertain. CDR3s include the opening cysteine and the closing phenylalanine or tryptophan. D genes are given only for firm matches. Clone sizes are given selectively: once, few, many, or a class where the clone is expanded.

NA	TRBV7-2	NA	TRBJ2-5	CASRGHGGSGTDTQYF	TGTGCCAGCAGGGGACACGGGGGGAGTGGCACAGATACGCAGTACTTC
NA	TRBV28	many	TRBJ2-7	CASTSSGRYEQYF	TGTGCCAGCACCTCAAGCGGCCGGTACGAGCAGTACTTC
NA	TRBV12-3/TRBV12-4	many	TRBJ1-1	CASSVQVNTEAFF	TGTGCCAGCAGTGTACAGGTGAACACTGAAGCTTTCTTT
TRBD2	TRBV7-3	NA	TRBJ2-3	CASSLGTSGIRSDTQYF	TGTGCCAGCAGCTTAGGGACTAGCGGGATTAGGTCAGATACGCAGTATTTT
TRBD2	TRBV7-3	NA	TRBJ2-5	CASCVVPGGGVKKIQYF	TGTGCCAGCTGCGTGGTACCGGGGGGAGGGGTCAAAAAGATTCAGTACTTC
NA	TRBV7-3	many	TRBJ2-1	CASSLGTYNEQFF	TGTGCCAGCAGCTTAGGGACATACAATGAGCAGTTCTTC
NA	TRBV7-8	NA	TRBJ2-1	CASSDRGQETQFF	TGTGCCAGCAGTGATAGGGGACAAGAGACCCAGTTCTTC
TRBD2	TRBV7-6	many	TRBJ2-2	CASSAGTSGSKELFF	TGTGCCAGCAGCGCGGGGACTAGCGGGAGTAAGGAGCTGTTTTTT
NA	TRBV6-1	NA	TRBJ2-1	CASRVRKTQFF	TGTGCCAGCCGGGTGCGAAAGACCCAGTTCTTC
TRBD2	TRBV7-9	many	TRBJ2-3	CASSWREITDTQYF	TGTGCCAGCAGCTGGCGGGAGATAACAGATACGCAGTATTTT
NA	TRBV3-1	NA	TRBJ2-5	CASSQGRQETQYF	TGTGCCAGCAGCCAAGGAAGACAAGAGACCCAGTACTTC
NA	TRBV6-1	many	TRBJ2-5	CASSGGYRETQYF	TGTGCCAGCAGTGGAGGGTATCGAGAGACCCAGTACTTC
TRBD2	TRBV7-2	NA	TRBJ2-4	CASGGAGGGAKNTQYF	TGTGCCAGCGGGGGAGCGGGGGGGGGGGCCAAAAACACTCAGTACTTC
NA	TRBV6-5	few	TRBJ2-3	CASSYLGTDTQYF	TGTGCCAGCAGTTACTTGGGCACAGATACGCAGTATTTT
NA	TRBV6-5	many	TRBJ2-1	CASSYGSPGYEQFF	TGTGCCAGCAGTTACGGTTCCCCTGGCTACGAGCAGTTCTTC
NA	TRBV10-3	NA	TRBJ2-4	CRGTGLGAKDTQYF	TGCCGCGGCACGGGGCTGGGGGCCAAAGATACTCAGTACTTC
NA	TRBV6-6	many	TRBJ2-7	CASSSHNYEQYF	TGTGCCAGCAGTTCACACAACTACGAGCAGTACTTC
TRBD2	TRBV30	NA	TRBJ2-3	CAWSRTSGSTDTQYF	TGTGCCTGGAGCAGAACTAGCGGGAGCACAGATACGCAGTATTTT
TRBD2	TRBV7-2	NA	TRBJ2-7	CASSPPPTSGRNVRYEQYF	TGTGCCAGCAGCCCGCCCCCGACTAGCGGGAGAAACGTGCGGTACGAGCAGTACTTC
NA	TRBV12-3/TRBV12-4	once	TRBJ2-4	CASGMGAKDTQYF	TGTGCCAGTGGGATGGGGGCCAAAGATACTCAGTACTTT
NA	TRBV10-3	many	TRBJ1-1	CAIKGGLPNTEAFF	TGTGCCATCAAAGGCGGGTTACCGAACACTGAAGCTTTCTTT
TRBD2	TRBV19	few	TRBJ2-3	CASSLSLAGATDTQYF	TGTGCCAGTAGTCTATCACTAGCGGGGGCCACAGATACGCAGTATTTT
TRBD2	TRBV11-3	few	TRBJ2-7	CASSSPPGLAGSRVDEQYF	TGTGCCAGCAGCTCCCCCCCCGGGCTAGCGGGATCGAGAGTAGACGAGCAGTACTTC
TRBD2	TRBV7-7	NA	TRBJ2-1	CASSLEASGNNEQFF	TGTGCCAGCAGCTTAGAAGCTAGCGGGAACAATGAGCAGTTCTTC
NA	TRBV12-3/TRBV12-4	NA	TRBJ1-3	CASSPPTRSGNTIYF	TGTGCCAGCAGTCCCCCCACACGGTCTGGAAACACCATATATTTT